The present T cell receptor beta chain was sequenced within a study of regulatory T cells in long-lasting Graves disease. Study findings and constraints: Whereas 966 public clonotypes were shared by new patients, persistent patients shared more, at 2,500 to 3,500. Peripheral blood was the sole material, not thyroid tissue.

The table lists this clonotype with many counts. Its matching antigen is unknown. Time point defined: persistent/refractory GD, antithyroid drugs over 5 years with positive TRAb. After RNA was extracted from PBMCs, the TCR library was made from it. Construction of TCR beta libraries relied on iRepertoire HTBI primers and on Arm-PCR targeting CDR3 regions. TCRdb fed the multiplex PCR reads into MiXCR, producing one record per CDR3 protein. The sample consists of 400,000 to 500,000 distinct CDR3 sequences, roughly a fifth of them appearing once. Material: peripheral blood mononuclear cells (PBMCs), obtained when the disease was refractory, from a patient treated with antithyroid drugs. The TCR originated in a female donor with Graves disease.

CDR3 DNA sequence: TGTGCCAGCAGTTTGAGCAGGGCAGCTCAGCCCCAGCATTTT. It encodes CASSLSRAAQPQHF. The chain is built from TRBV12-3 or TRBV12-4 and TRBJ1-5; weak D call: TRBD1 (5 bases). The CDR3 is 14 residues long. Between the trimmed V and J ends, which lost 3 bases and 6 bases, there was a span of 12 bases.